Included here is one T cell receptor (beta chain) sequence, with context. Its antigen target is currently unknown. Base qualities are not provided; no much larger clone lies one nucleotide away. The time point label here, explained by the study, means: cells obtained before transplantation from donor or recipient. CD3+CD4+ and CD3+CD8+ populations were FACS-sorted from unstimulated pre-transplant donor and recipient cells taken from spleen or lymph nodes. Library construction relied on the immunoSEQ multiplex PCR assay. For most patients, genomic DNA was isolated with the Qiagen DNeasy Blood and Tissue Kit and shipped frozen to Adaptive Biotechnologies for TCR sequencing. For most patients, genomic DNA was subjected to high-throughput TCR-beta CDR3 sequencing by Adaptive Biotechnologies. On the authors' methods: Adaptive's ImmunoSEQ software was the source of the TCR sequencing data for about 20 patients, while three other patients were processed with MiXCR and VDJtools. To correct CD4 versus CD8 sorting errors, sequences present in both subsets at a frequency ratio below 5:1 were removed. CDR3 nucleotide sequences shared between donor and recipient were removed because their origin could not be assigned. At least 2-fold expansion over unstimulated cells and a minimum CFSE-low frequency of 0.002% (template counts) or 0.001% (read counts) were required for clones to be classified as alloreactive. A clone was considered mappable if detected in the sequenced pre-transplant spleen, lymph node, or MLR CFSE-low populations of the donor or recipient. Cumulative frequency of alloreactive clones was calculated as a percentage of all sequences weighted by copy number. Sourced from immuneACCESS, this table was stored by TCRdb with only in-frame sequences that have V and J called. A share of the clones is absent; for the studies checked, an unresolved V gene accounts for under half, and the remainder has no known explanation. The DNA gave D and trimming, while V, J and clone size come from that table. For this sample the table gives 75,000 to 95,000 clones, of which less than 95% were detected only once. Just under 0.35% of the sample goes to the ten largest clones.

The sample originates from a study of graft-versus-host responses after intestinal transplantation (dated by TCRdb to the early 2020s). Looking at the study overall: The transplants that recipients received were multivisceral, liver-intestinal, or isolated intestinal. Every recipient was given anti-thymocyte globulin induction, then maintenance tacrolimus and steroids for 3 to 4 years. Samples from three later patients were sequenced in-house on an Illumina MiSeq with MiXCR processing rather than by the commercial service. A cohort of 24 intestinal transplant recipients, including one retransplant, was enrolled, and 3 patients lacking pretransplant specimens were excluded. Donor T cell macrochimerism was defined as a peak of at least 4% donor T cells among recipient peripheral blood mononuclear cells. After intestinal transplantation, graft-versus-host and host-versus-graft alloreactive T cell clones were followed in the graft, circulation and bone marrow using bulk TCR-beta CDR3 sequencing. To identify alloreactive clones, pre-transplant mixed lymphocyte reaction products were sequenced and compared with unstimulated pre-transplant donor and recipient T cells. Results the study describes overall, beyond this receptor: GvH clones turned up in recipient bone marrow, with some appearing earlier in ileal mucosa or blood, a pattern consistent with an intestinal mucosal origin. Patients with donor T cell macrochimerism had high GvH to HvG T cell clonal ratios in their allografts. Early after transplant, declines in HvG clones were associated with peak levels of circulating GvH clones. The conclusions were limited by the relatively low number and heterogeneity of the intestinal transplant patients.

Measured from the cysteine to the phenylalanine, the CDR3 is 13 residues long. Only the CDR3 DNA is retained, 39 bases long and in frame from the first base. Relative to germline, V is missing 4 bases and J is missing 8 bases, with 7 bases of the junction outside any gene match. Based on the germline V gene, the CDR1 and CDR2 sequences are SQVTM and ANQGSEA. The TCR comes from a human donor who was the organ donor for an intestinal transplant. The sequencing used unstimulated CD4+ T cells sorted from spleen or lymph node cells, collected before transplant. Recombination connected TRBV29-1 to TRBJ2-1, with 8 junctional bases fitting TRBD2. The CDR3 amino acid sequence is: CSVVSGLEYEQFF. Here is the DNA: TGCAGCGTTGTATCGGGACTAGAATATGAGCAGTTCTTC.